The clone carrying this T cell receptor beta chain was found a few times. This sample is drawn from a study of T cells after yellow fever vaccination. V was trimmed by 4 bases and J by 4 bases, leaving 17 bases between them. From germline, CDR1 is SGHRS and CDR2 YFSETQ. The CDR3 covers 15 residues. One entry per CDR3 protein results from TCRdb running MiXCR on the 5' RACE reads. The sample has roughly 300,000 distinct CDR3 sequences, less than 9.5% seen once. The chain has TRBV5-1 and TRBJ1-2; D gene unclear. The sequenced sample was PBMCs, obtained about 49 days after the first yellow fever vaccination. The sequence derives from a man in his late teens or twenties who received the YFV17D yellow fever vaccine. The CDR3 spells CASSPEGRLAYGYTF. The CDR3 DNA is TGCGCCAGCAGCCCGGAGGGAAGATTGGCCTATGGCTACACCTTC.